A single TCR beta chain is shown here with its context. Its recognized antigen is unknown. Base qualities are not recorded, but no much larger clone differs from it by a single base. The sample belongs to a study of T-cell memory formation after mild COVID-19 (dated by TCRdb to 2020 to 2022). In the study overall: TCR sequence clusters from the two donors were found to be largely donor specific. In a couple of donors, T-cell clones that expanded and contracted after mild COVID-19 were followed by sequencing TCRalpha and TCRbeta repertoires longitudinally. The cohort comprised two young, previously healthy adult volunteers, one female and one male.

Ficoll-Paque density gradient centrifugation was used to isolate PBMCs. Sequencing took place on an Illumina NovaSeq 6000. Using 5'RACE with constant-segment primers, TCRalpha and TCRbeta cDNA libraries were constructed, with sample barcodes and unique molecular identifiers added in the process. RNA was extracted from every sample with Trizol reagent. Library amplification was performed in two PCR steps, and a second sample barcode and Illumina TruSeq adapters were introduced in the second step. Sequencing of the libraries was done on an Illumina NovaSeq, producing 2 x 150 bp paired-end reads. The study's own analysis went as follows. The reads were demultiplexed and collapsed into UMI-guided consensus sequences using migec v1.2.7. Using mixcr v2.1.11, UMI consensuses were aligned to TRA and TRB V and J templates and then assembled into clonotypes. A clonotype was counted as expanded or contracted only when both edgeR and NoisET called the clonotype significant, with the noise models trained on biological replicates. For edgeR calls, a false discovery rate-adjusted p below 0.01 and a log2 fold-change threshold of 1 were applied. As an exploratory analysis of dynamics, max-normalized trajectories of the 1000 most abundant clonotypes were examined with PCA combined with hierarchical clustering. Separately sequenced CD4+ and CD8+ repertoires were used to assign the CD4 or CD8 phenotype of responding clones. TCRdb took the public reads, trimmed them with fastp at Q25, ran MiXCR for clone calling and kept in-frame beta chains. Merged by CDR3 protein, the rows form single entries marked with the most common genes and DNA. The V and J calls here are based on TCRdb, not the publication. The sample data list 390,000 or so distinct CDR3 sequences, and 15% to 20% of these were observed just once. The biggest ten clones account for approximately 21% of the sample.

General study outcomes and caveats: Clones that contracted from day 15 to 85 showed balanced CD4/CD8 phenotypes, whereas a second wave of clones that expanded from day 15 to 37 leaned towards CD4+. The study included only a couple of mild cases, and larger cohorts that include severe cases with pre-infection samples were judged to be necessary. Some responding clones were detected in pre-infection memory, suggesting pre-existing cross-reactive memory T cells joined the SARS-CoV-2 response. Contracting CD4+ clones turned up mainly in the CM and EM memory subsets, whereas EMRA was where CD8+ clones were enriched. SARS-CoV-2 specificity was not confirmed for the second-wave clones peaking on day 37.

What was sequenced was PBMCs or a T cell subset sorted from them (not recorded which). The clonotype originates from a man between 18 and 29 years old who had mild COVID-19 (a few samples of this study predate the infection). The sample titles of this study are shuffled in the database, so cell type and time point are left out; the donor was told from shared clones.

This receptor has the CDR3 CASTLGGQTQAFF. The sequence in DNA is TGTGCCAGCACCCTAGGGGGGCAGACACAAGCTTTCTTT. The sequence joins TRBV7-9 to TRBJ1-1; tentative D gene TRBD1, with 6 bases matching. From cysteine to phenylalanine, the CDR3 is 13 amino acids long. The retained sequence is limited to the CDR3, 39 bases, with the frame set at the first base. V is pared back by 7 bases and J by 9 bases, with 18 bases lying between the germline termini. Looking up the germline V gene (reference sequence) yields CDR1 SEHNR and CDR2 FQNEAQ. Full variable domain (CDR3 extended with the reference TRBV7-9 and TRBJ1-1 proteins): DTGVSQNPRHKITKRGQNVTFRCDPISEHNRLYWYRQTLGQGPEFLTYFQNEAQLEKSRLLSDRFSAERPKGSFSTLEIQRTEQGDSAMYLCASTLGGQTQAFFGQGTRLTVV.